The 22 T cell receptor beta chains given below trace back to one sample, sequenced in a study of shared clonotypes between healthy human individuals. Assay: immunoSEQ multiplex PCR; the TCRdb copy retains only in-frame clones and omits some. Here the sample spans fewer than 650,000 clones, over 65% being singletons. Sample: PBMCs. These receptors were collected from a middle-aged woman in good health. Some clones in this sample may be carry-over from other donors' samples.

The rearrangement joins TRBV21-1 to TRBJ2-5; TRBD1 reflects the table's D call only, with no check against the DNA. TRBV21-1 is designated a pseudogene. This CDR3 has 17 amino acids. CDR3 bases: TGTGCCAGCAGCGGGAGACAGGGACGCGTCCGTCAAGAGACCCAGTACTTC. Amino acid sequence: CASSGRQGRVRQETQYF.

This clone was seen repeatedly, ten times or more. The chain couples TRBV6-4 to TRBJ2-7; D is undetermined. The V gene's germline CDR1 is MRHNA and CDR2 SNTAGT. Trimming removed 3 bases at V and 2 bases at J, with 17 bases between. This CDR3 has 16 amino acids. CDR3 sequence reads: CASSEVEVMCPYEQYF. The CDR3, as DNA: TGTGCCAGCAGTGAGGTAGAGGTAATGTGCCCCTACGAGCAGTACTTC.

This chain uses TRBV5-1 with TRBJ2-1; 12 bases map to TRBD2. CDR3 length equals 19 residues. Germline lookup yields CDR1 SGHRS and CDR2 YFSETQ. V shed 4 bases, J shed 4 bases, and the junction held 15 bases outside the gene matches. The CDR3 protein is CASSPNEKGLAGLYNEQFF. CDR3 coding DNA: TGCGCCAGCAGCCCGAACGAAAAAGGACTAGCGGGACTATACAATGAGCAGTTCTTC. The full variable domain, in which reference TRBV5-1 and TRBJ2-1 provide the parts outside the CDR3, is KAGVTQTPRYLIKTRGQQVTLSCSPISGHRSVSWYQQTPGQGLQFLFEYFSETQRNKGNFPGRFSGRQFSNSRSEMNVSTLELGDSALYLCASSPNEKGLAGLYNEQFFGPGTRLTVL.

V gene TRBV19 combines with J gene TRBJ2-2; 7 bases are a match to TRBD1. J gave up 1 base and V 8 bases, and 13 bases lay outside the gene matches. The CDR3 loop spans 17 amino acids. Per the germline V gene, CDR1 is LNHDA and CDR2 is SQIVND (reference sequence). The CDR3 here is CASGEGQWAKNTGELFF. The CDR3 nucleotides are TGTGCCAGTGGCGAGGGACAGTGGGCCAAGAACACCGGGGAGCTGTTTTTT.

This chain connects TRBV19 to TRBJ2-5; 7 nucleotides align to TRBD2. The last part of the DNA fits TRBJ2-7 better; the J call may be wrong. The CDR3 sequence is 14 residues long. Per germline, CDR1 LNHDA and CDR2 SQIVND (reference sequence). CDR3 amino acids: CASSIAGVPYEQYF. CDR3 sequence (DNA): TGTGCCAGTAGTATCGCGGGAGTCCCCTACGAGCAGTACTTC.

Only one count was recorded for this clone. The rearrangement uses TRBV6-5 and TRBJ2-3; weak D call: TRBD2 (6 bases). V was cut by 4 bases and J by 0 bases, with 8 bases left in between. The germline CDR1 and CDR2 sequences are MNHEY and SVGAGI. The CDR3 is made up of 14 amino acids. CDR3 residues: CASSSGTSTDTQYF. CDR3 nucleotides: TGTGCCAGCAGTTCTGGGACTAGCACAGATACGCAGTATTTT.

This chain links TRBV7-9 with TRBJ2-1; 10 bases align to TRBD1. The CDR3 runs to 14 residues. V was clipped by 4 bases and J by 10 bases; unmatched bases: 7. Germline V gene sequence: CDR1 SEHNR, CDR2 FQNEAQ (reference sequence). The CDR3 nucleotides read TGTGCCAGCAGCTCGGACAGGGGGACAGCGGAGCAGTTCTTC. Protein sequence: CASSSDRGTAEQFF.

The chain recombines TRBV18 with TRBJ1-2; the D gene is possibly TRBD1 (5 bases). The CDR3 spans 16 residues. The V end was cut by 8 bases, the J end by 6 bases, with 25 bases between. The V gene's germline CDR1 is KGHSH and CDR2 LQKENI. CDR3 sequence reads: CASAPEGPGPTDGYTF. CDR3 sequence (DNA): TGTGCCAGCGCCCCGGAAGGGCCGGGACCAACCGATGGCTACACCTTC.

Concerning this clone itself: One junction end does not reproduce the germline sequence, and a read error may be involved. Other nucleotide sequences in the sample specify the same CDR3. The genes are TRBV5-1 and TRBJ2-2; TRBD2 is a possible D gene (5 bases). The CDR3 sequence is 14 residues long. CDR1 and CDR2 (germline): SGHRS, YFSETQ. CDR3 DNA sequence: TGTGCCAGCATGTCGGACGGCGGGACCGGGGAGCTGTTTTTT. Translation: CASMSDGGTGELFF.

The sample holds one count of this clone. J is TRBJ2-2 and V is TRBV6-1; a possible D gene is TRBD2 (5 bases). This CDR3 has 13 amino acids. In germline, CDR1 is MNHNS, CDR2 SASEGT. Trimming took 6 bases from V and 5 from J, leaving 10 bases between them. CDR3: CASRPRRTGELFF. For the CDR3, the DNA is TGTGCCAGCAGACCCCGGAGGACCGGGGAGCTGTTTTTT.

The chain joins TRBV6-5 to TRBJ2-3, with TRBD2 identical over 11 bases. The V gene end was trimmed by 4 bases and the J gene end by 3 bases; junction bases not matched to a gene: 6. CDR1 and CDR2 (germline): MNHEY, SVGAGI. There are 16 residues in the CDR3. For the CDR3, the DNA is TGTGCCAGCAGTTCCTTAGCGGGAGGGCCGACAGATACGCAGTATTTT. It is translated as CASSSLAGGPTDTQYF.

The genes are TRBV30 and TRBJ2-7, with D perhaps matching TRBD1 or TRBD2 (5 bases each). Germline V gene data show CDR1 as GTSNPN and CDR2 as SVGIG (reference sequence). The CDR3 totals 12 residues. Trimming removed 3 bases at V and 3 bases at J, with 9 bases between. The CDR3 region has the DNA TGTGCCTGGAGGGGACCGAGCTACGAGCAGTACTTC. Encoded protein: CAWRGPSYEQYF.

This clone was found once. One base away lies a much larger clone, so this may be a sequencing read error. The V call is TRBV4-2, the J call TRBJ2-7; D is unresolved. The germline CDR1 and CDR2 sequences are LGHNA and YNFKEQ. The CDR3 sequence is 15 residues long. The V and J ends lost 0 bases and 0 bases respectively, with 9 bases between them. The CDR3 DNA is TGTGCCAGCAGCCAAGAGCAGCAGAGCTCCTACGAGCAGTACTTC. Protein: CASSQEQQSSYEQYF.

This chain connects TRBV7-3 to TRBJ2-1; 9 bases align to TRBD2. The CDR3 runs to 16 residues. Germline assignment: CDR1 SGHTA and CDR2 FQGTGA. The V and J ends lost 0 bases and 8 bases, in that order; junction bases with no gene match: 8. CDR3 in DNA: TGTGCCAGCAGCTTAACGAGGCCTAGCGGGAACCATGAGCAGTTCTTC. This encodes CASSLTRPSGNHEQFF.

The genes are TRBV2 and TRBJ1-1; no clear D. CDR3 size: 13 residues. Trimming took off 5 bases at V and 7 bases at J, with 14 bases between the two ends. Germline V gene sequence: CDR1 SNHLY, CDR2 FYNNEI. DNA for the CDR3: TGTGCCAGCAGTCCCGAGGGTATAGTTGAAGCTTTCTTT. This sequence encodes CASSPEGIVEAFF.

In DNA form, the CDR3 reads TGTGCCTGGAGTGTGGCGGAGTACACCGGGGAGCTGTTTTTT. The encoded protein is CAWSVAEYTGELFF. The J gene is TRBJ2-2, the V gene TRBV30; no firm D call. The CDR3 is 14 residues long. The germline gives CDR1 GTSNPN, CDR2 SVGIG (reference sequence). The ends were cut back, 0 bases at V and 3 bases at J, with 8 bases in the middle.

A single count supports this clone. J is TRBJ2-3 and V is TRBV20-1; 7 nucleotides line up with TRBD2. This CDR3 has 11 residues. V gave up 3 bases and J gave up 9 bases; unmatched junction bases: 3. Germline CDR1 DFQATT, CDR2 SNEGSKA (reference sequence). In DNA form, the CDR3 reads TGCAGTGCTAGCCTAGCGGACACGCAGTATTTT. Translating it yields CSASLADTQYF.

This clone was seen a handful of times. The chain uses TRBV5-1 and TRBJ2-6; no clear D gene. CDR1 is SGHRS, CDR2 YFSETQ, per germline. Trimming removed 0 bases from V and 12 bases from J, with 13 bases in between. This CDR3 spans 14 amino acids. CDR3 bases: TGCGCCAGCAGCTTGGCCGTGGTTCCGGGCGTCCTGACTTTC. Translated, it gives CASSLAVVPGVLTF.

This sequence joins TRBV7-2 and TRBJ1-1, with D tentatively TRBD1 (5 bases). The CDR3 runs 17 residues. The germline V gene has CDR1 SGHTA and CDR2 FQGNSA. Trimming removed 8 bases at V and 2 bases at J, with 24 bases between. DNA for the CDR3: TGTGCCAGCCGGACTCGCACGACAGAACCAGGAAACACTGAAGCTTTCTTT. Protein sequence: CASRTRTTEPGNTEAFF.

This clone showed up just a few times. The chain recombines TRBV5-4 with TRBJ1-4; D gene unclear. This CDR3 is 13 amino acids long. CDR1 is SGHNT, CDR2 YYREEE, per germline (reference sequence). Trimming left V 4 bases short and J 5 bases short, with 9 bases between. CDR3: CASSLGPNEKLFF. CDR3 DNA: TGTGCCAGCAGCCTCGGGCCAAATGAAAAACTGTTTTTT.

The chain joins TRBV5-1 to TRBJ1-3; tentative D call: TRBD1 (6 bases). The germline V and J ends were trimmed by 4 bases and 0 bases, with 8 bases remaining between them. The germline gives CDR1 SGHRS, CDR2 YFSETQ. There are 14 residues in the CDR3. The CDR3 coding sequence is TGCGCCAGCAGCCAGGGGACCTCTGGAAACACCATATATTTT. Translation: CASSQGTSGNTIYF. The variable domain in full, with the rest retrieved from reference TRBV5-1 and TRBJ1-3, is KAGVTQTPRYLIKTRGQQVTLSCSPISGHRSVSWYQQTPGQGLQFLFEYFSETQRNKGNFPGRFSGRQFSNSRSEMNVSTLELGDSALYLCASSQGTSGNTIYFGEGSWLTVV.

V is TRBV4-2 and J is TRBJ1-5; D may be TRBD1 (6 bases). The V end lost 0 bases, the J end lost 0 bases, and 12 bases lay between the germline ends. The germline V gene encodes CDR1 LGHNA and CDR2 YNFKEQ. This CDR3 comprises 17 residues. CDR3 loop: CASSQELTGISNQPQHF. The CDR3 coding sequence is TGTGCCAGCAGCCAAGAACTCACAGGGATTAGCAATCAGCCCCAGCATTTT.